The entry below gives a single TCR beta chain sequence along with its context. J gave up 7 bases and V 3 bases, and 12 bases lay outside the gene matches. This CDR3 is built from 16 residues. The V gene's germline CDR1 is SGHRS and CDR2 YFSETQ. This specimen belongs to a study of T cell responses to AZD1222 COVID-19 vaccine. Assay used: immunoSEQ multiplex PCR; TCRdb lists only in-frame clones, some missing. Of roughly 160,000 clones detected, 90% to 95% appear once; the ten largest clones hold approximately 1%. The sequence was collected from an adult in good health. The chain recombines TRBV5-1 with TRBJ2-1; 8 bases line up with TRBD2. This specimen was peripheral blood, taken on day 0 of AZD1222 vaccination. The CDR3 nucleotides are TGCGCCAGCAGCTCCGACCCTACGGGGGGGAGTAATGAGCAGTTCTTC. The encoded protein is CASSSDPTGGSNEQFF.